This paragraph covers one T cell receptor (beta chain) sequence. The data belong to a study of blood T cell repertoires in COVID-19. Study overall: Italy, Spain and the United States were the sources of the convalescent and acute COVID-19 samples. PBMCs, B-cell-depleted T cells, or T cells were the source of the cDNA or gDNA that made up the material.

Germline CDR1 reads MGHRA; CDR2 reads YSYEKL. V was clipped by 2 bases and J by 2 bases, with 12 bases between them. This CDR3 contains 15 residues. As originally analysed: Reference gene primer amplification gave estimated nucleated cell counts. The protocol was immunoSEQ multiplex PCR, while the TCRdb copy is restricted to in-frame clones and leaves out a portion. V and J calls and clone size are copied from that table; D and trimming were computed from the DNA. The data contain 160,000 or so clones, about 85% of them singletons. Input material: peripheral blood. J is TRBJ1-1 and V is TRBV4-1, with D perhaps TRBD1 (5 bases). The clonotype was recovered from a man between 40 and 49 years old with acute or convalescent COVID-19. The CDR3 sequence: CASSQFGQGNTEAFF. The CDR3 nucleotides read TGCGCCAGCAGCCAATTTGGCCAGGGAAACACTGAAGCTTTCTTT.